This is a list of T cell receptor beta chains from one sample in a study of blood T cell repertoires in COVID-19. Repertoires were generated with immunoSEQ multiplex PCR, while TCRdb's copy carries only in-frame clones and drops some. The table lists some 96,000 clones, about 86% of them singletons. Sequenced input: peripheral blood. The receptor set was obtained from a human donor in a cohort sampled during active COVID-19. The CDR3 runs from the conserved cysteine through the conserved F or W. A D gene is named only where the DNA matches it firmly. Rows give clone size only sometimes, using once, few, many, or a class for an expanded clone.

d_call | j_call | clone_size | v_call | cdr3_aa | cdr3_nt
- | TRBJ1-2 | - | TRBV3-1/TRBV3-2 | CASSQHASQGNYGYTF | TGTGCCAGCAGCCAGCATGCGTCACAGGGAAACTATGGCTACACCTTC
TRBD2 | TRBJ2-2 | - | TRBV27 | CASSSYSGSLNTGELFF | TGTGCCAGCAGTTCCTATAGCGGGAGCCTAAACACCGGGGAGCTGTTTTTT
TRBD1 | TRBJ2-5 | - | TRBV30 | CAWSVGQGLETQYF | TGTGCCTGGAGTGTAGGACAGGGATTGGAGACCCAGTACTTC
TRBD1 | TRBJ2-7 | - | TRBV6-5 | CASSYSGTGPYEQYF | TGTGCCAGCAGTTACTCTGGGACAGGTCCCTACGAGCAGTACTTC
- | TRBJ2-3 | - | TRBV5-1 | CASSSSMRARADTQYF | TGCGCCAGCAGCTCGTCTATGAGGGCTCGCGCAGATACGCAGTATTTT
- | TRBJ2-7 | - | TRBV21-1 | CASSKGNSGRANEQYF | TGTGCCAGCAGCAAAGGGAATAGCGGGAGGGCCAACGAGCAGTACTTC
- | TRBJ1-3 | - | TRBV28 | CASSFRQTYRDTIYF | TGTGCCAGCAGTTTCCGGCAGACCTACCGGGACACCATATATTTT
- | TRBJ1-2 | - | TRBV28 | CASSLEVQGYTF | TGTGCCAGCAGTTTAGAGGTGCAAGGCTACACCTTC
TRBD2 | TRBJ2-3 | - | TRBV5-6 | CASSTGTSDTDTQYF | TGTGCCAGCAGCACTGGGACTAGCGACACAGATACGCAGTATTTT
- | TRBJ2-5 | - | TRBV5-1 | CASSTGSGVQETQYF | TGCGCCAGCAGCACCGGTAGCGGAGTACAAGAGACCCAGTACTTC
TRBD1 | TRBJ1-2 | few | TRBV5-1 | CASSLPGQGGGYTF | TGCGCCAGCAGCCTCCCGGGGCAGGGGGGAGGCTACACCTTC